This passage covers 28 T cell receptor beta chains from one sample sequenced in a study of Graves' ophthalmopathy and Graves' hyperthyroidism. RNA served as the template for amplifying TCR beta CDR3 regions. After a first-round RT-PCR with HTBI primers, a second-round multiplex PCR was run. From the multiplex PCR reads, TCRdb called clonotypes with MiXCR, one entry per CDR3 protein. The data contain around 600,000 distinct CDR3 sequences, 35% to 50% of them singletons. Material: peripheral blood. These receptor sequences come from an adult man with Graves' ophthalmopathy.

V usage is TRBV29-1 and J usage is TRBJ2-3; 7 bases line up with TRBD2. In germline, CDR1 is SQVTM, CDR2 ANQGSEA. Trimming removed 5 bases from V and 5 bases from J; junction bases left unmatched: 13. CDR3 length: 15 amino acids. For the CDR3, the DNA is TGCAGCGTTCGGGGACTTGGCGGGAGAGTAGATACGCAGTATTTT. This sequence encodes CSVRGLGGRVDTQYF.

The V call is TRBV10-3, the J call TRBJ1-2, with D possibly matching TRBD1 (6 bases). The CDR3 is 14 residues long. CDR1 is ENHRY, CDR2 SYGVKD, per germline. Trimming shortened V by 5 bases and J by 12 bases, and 22 bases separated the two germline ends. In nucleotides, the CDR3 is TGTGCCATCAGTTCCTTCCTACAGGGCTCTGGAAACACCTTC. It translates to CAISSFLQGSGNTF.

This chain uses TRBV5-1 with TRBJ2-5; weak D call: TRBD2 (6 bases). The germline V gene has CDR1 SGHRS and CDR2 YFSETQ. The CDR3 runs to 16 residues. V was pared by 0 bases and J by 2 bases, with 14 bases between. This CDR3 is CASSLATGEGQETQYF. CDR3 in DNA: TGCGCCAGCAGCTTGGCCACGGGAGAGGGTCAAGAGACCCAGTACTTC.

This clonotype occurred many times. The V gene is TRBV4-3, the J gene TRBJ1-6; 12 positions agree with TRBD1. Trimming cost V 1 base and J 13 bases; bases outside gene matches: 5. The CDR3 contains 15 residues. Per germline, CDR1 LGHNA and CDR2 YSLEER. DNA for the CDR3: TGCGCCAGCAGCCAAGCGGGACAGGGGGCCACCCCCCTCCACTTT. Translated, it gives CASSQAGQGATPLHF.

This clonotype was picked up many times. The V and J genes are TRBV15 and TRBJ2-7; D unclear. The CDR3 contains 13 residues. Germline lookup yields CDR1 LNHNV and CDR2 YYDKDF (reference sequence). V was cut by 0 bases and J by 6 bases, with 9 bases left in between. For the CDR3, the DNA is TGTGCCACCAGCAGAGAGGCCAGAGTCGAGCAGTACTTC. Its translation is CATSREARVEQYF.

This clonotype was counted ten times or more. J is TRBJ2-5 and V is TRBV24-1; no firm D call. The CDR3 sequence is 13 residues long. From germline, CDR1 is KGHDR and CDR2 SFDVKD. Trimming took 5 bases from V and 0 from J, leaving 6 bases between them. The CDR3 sequence is CATSVRYQETQYF. The CDR3 region has the DNA TGTGCCACCAGTGTTAGGTACCAAGAGACCCAGTACTTC.

The chain carries TRBV11-3 and TRBJ1-4; 9 bases map to TRBD1. This CDR3 is built from 17 residues. Looked up from germline, CDR1 is SGHNT and CDR2 is YENEEA. The J segment lost 5 bases and the V segment lost 5 bases, leaving 12 bases of the junction unmatched. The CDR3 protein is CASSLIRGGQGNEKLFF. Here the CDR3 DNA reads TGTGCCAGCAGCCTCATTCGTGGAGGACAGGGGAATGAAAAACTGTTTTTT.

A few counts support this clonotype. The V call is TRBV27, the J call TRBJ2-7, with D possibly TRBD2 on 5 matching bases. Germline V gene lookup returns CDR1 MNHEY and CDR2 SMNVEV (reference sequence). The CDR3 runs to 15 residues. Between the trimmed V and J ends, which lost 7 bases and 3 bases, there was a span of 19 bases. For the CDR3, the DNA is TGTGCCAGCACGACTAAGCTTGGACGGAGCTACGAGCAGTACTTC. This sequence encodes CASTTKLGRSYEQYF.

The V and J genes are TRBV11-2 and TRBJ2-7; no clear D. The CDR3 contains 15 residues. Trimming took 4 bases from V and 0 from J, leaving 13 bases between them. Germline assignment: CDR1 SGHAT and CDR2 FQNNGV. The CDR3 DNA sequence: TGTGCCAGCAGCTCCCTCGGACCGTACTCCTACGAGCAGTACTTC. Protein product: CASSSLGPYSYEQYF.

As regards this clonotype: This may stem from a read error, because a much larger clone lies one nucleotide away. The rearrangement uses TRBV7-9 and TRBJ1-5; weak D call: TRBD1 (6 bases). The CDR3 runs to 16 residues. V gave up 3 bases and J gave up 2 bases, with 14 bases separating them. Germline CDR1 is SEHNR and CDR2 is FQNEAQ (reference sequence). Here the CDR3 DNA reads TGTGCCAGCAGCTTCGCGGGGGGGGCAGGCAATCAGCCCCAGCATTTT. Amino acids: CASSFAGGAGNQPQHF.

For this clonotype: A read error may account for a junction end that differs from germline. The chain joins TRBV10-3 to TRBJ1-4, with D maybe TRBD1 (6 bases). The CDR3 runs to 14 residues. CDR1 is ENHRY and CDR2 is SYGVKD in the germline V gene. CDR3 residues: CASSVTGAFEKLFF. CDR3 nucleotides: TGTGCCAGCAGTGTGACAGGTGCTTTCGAAAAACTGTTTTTT.

The V gene is TRBV11-2, the J gene TRBJ2-5, with 8 bases lining up with TRBD2. J gave up 3 bases and V 2 bases, and 14 bases lay outside the gene matches. Germline V CDR1 and CDR2: SGHAT, FQNNGV. The CDR3 contains 18 residues. CDR3 bases: TGTGCCAGCAGCTTATCTCTTCCATCCGGACTAGCTGAAGAGACCCAGTACTTC. Encoded protein: CASSLSLPSGLAEETQYF.

This clonotype appeared once. The J gene is TRBJ1-2, the V gene TRBV13; D might be TRBD1 (6 bases). The CDR3 covers 14 residues. The germline CDR1 and CDR2 sequences are PRHDT and FYEKMQ (reference sequence). Trimming cost V 5 bases and J 7 bases, with 17 bases left between them. The CDR3 loop is CASSGGQVVPGYTF. The CDR3 bases are TGTGCCAGCAGCGGGGGACAAGTGGTACCTGGCTACACCTTC.

This clonotype was counted at least ten times. The rearrangement joins TRBV24-1 to TRBJ2-7; a weak D match, TRBD2 (6 bases). Trimming shortened V by 2 bases and J by 0 bases, and 10 bases separated the two germline ends. The length of the CDR3 is 15 residues. CDR1 KGHDR and CDR2 SFDVKD come from the germline V gene. As DNA, the CDR3 is TGTGCCACCAGTGATTCCGGGACTTCCTCCTACGAGCAGTACTTC. Translation: CATSDSGTSSYEQYF.

The rearrangement uses TRBV7-9 and TRBJ1-2; D not resolved. CDR1 SEHNR and CDR2 FQNEAQ come from the germline V gene (reference sequence). This CDR3 is 13 amino acids long. V gave up 1 base and J gave up 8 bases, with 11 bases separating them. CDR3 sequence (DNA): TGTGCCAGCAGCTTAGGGACCTCGTTGGGCTACACCTTC. Encoded protein: CASSLGTSLGYTF.

The sample holds many counts of this clonotype. J is TRBJ2-5 and V is TRBV10-3; 8 bases agree with TRBD1. The V gene's germline CDR1 is ENHRY and CDR2 SYGVKD. V lost 6 bases and J lost 2; bases outside the gene matches: 8. The CDR3 runs 15 residues. DNA of the CDR3: TGTGCCATCAGCCCGGGGACAGGTCATCAAGAGACCCAGTACTTC. This sequence encodes CAISPGTGHQETQYF.

The chain links TRBV7-9 to TRBJ2-7; 7 nucleotides agree with TRBD1. In germline, CDR1 is SEHNR, CDR2 FQNEAQ (reference sequence). V trimming: 5 bases; J trimming: 1 base; junction bases outside the gene matches: 17. This CDR3 region has 18 residues. The CDR3 DNA reads TGTGCCAGCAGCGCCAGCAGCTTGGTGGCAGGGGGATCCTACGAGCAGTACTTC. It specifies CASSASSLVAGGSYEQYF.

This chain links TRBV24-1 with TRBJ1-6, with a tentative D call TRBD1 (6 bases). The CDR3 length is 15 residues. The V end lost 4 bases, the J end lost 11 bases, and 17 bases lay between the germline ends. Per germline, CDR1 KGHDR and CDR2 SFDVKD. CDR3: CATSEPAQGGTPLHF. The CDR3 DNA reads TGTGCCACCAGTGAACCGGCACAGGGAGGGACACCCCTCCACTTT.

The genes are TRBV7-9 and TRBJ2-1, with no clear D. CDR1 is SEHNR and CDR2 is FQNEAQ in the germline V gene (reference sequence). The CDR3 is 11 residues long. V was pared by 11 bases and J by 10 bases, with 15 bases between. For the CDR3, the DNA is TGTGCCGACTCCTTTCAGGACGAGCAGTTCTTC. It encodes CADSFQDEQFF.

The CDR3 here is CASSLGAGGSTGELFF. CDR3 bases: TGTGCCAGTAGTCTCGGGGCAGGGGGGTCCACCGGGGAGCTGTTTTTT. The rearrangement joins TRBV19 to TRBJ2-2; TRBD1 might be the D (7 bases). Germline CDR1 and CDR2: LNHDA and SQIVND (reference sequence). The CDR3 has 16 residues. With 5 bases removed from V and 4 bases from J, the gap between germline ends came to 17 bases.

Worth noting for this clonotype: This CDR3 fails to terminate in the conserved phenylalanine or tryptophan, so it likely reflects a read error. The rearrangement joins TRBV9 to TRBJ1-1; D gene uncertain. Germline values: CDR1 SGDLS, CDR2 YYNGEE. The length of the CDR3 is 15 residues. Trimming shortened V by 0 bases and J by 1 base, and 10 bases separated the two germline ends. The CDR3 is CASSVDPGRNTEAFL. Written as DNA, the CDR3 is TGTGCCAGCAGCGTAGACCCGGGTAGGAACACTGAAGCTTTCTTG.

This clonotype has ten or more counts. The junction and the germline gene differ at one end; a read error may be behind it. The chain has TRBV15 and TRBJ2-7, with a weak D call TRBD1 (6 bases). Germline CDR1 LNHNV, CDR2 YYDKDF (reference sequence). The CDR3 sequence is 13 residues long. CDR3 sequence reads: CAASGSKQGEQYF. The CDR3, as DNA: TGTGCCGCCAGCGGCTCTAAACAGGGTGAGCAGTACTTC.

The rearrangement links TRBV6-2 or TRBV6-3 to TRBJ1-1; 8 nucleotides match TRBD1. J was trimmed by 0 bases and V by 7 bases; bases with no gene match: 4. The CDR3 consists of 14 residues. Germline CDR1 and CDR2: MNHEY and SVGEGT. CDR3 in amino acids: CASKLGQVNTEAFF. The CDR3 DNA reads TGTGCCAGCAAGCTGGGACAGGTGAACACTGAAGCTTTCTTT.

This clonotype showed up just a few times. The chain is built from TRBV6-5 and TRBJ2-7; 8 bases are shared with TRBD1. This CDR3 contains 15 residues. In germline, CDR1 is MNHEY, CDR2 SVGAGI. V was clipped by 5 bases and J by 3 bases; unmatched bases: 9. CDR3 in amino acids: CASSEPPGQDYEQYF. The CDR3 DNA is TGTGCCAGCAGTGAACCCCCGGGACAGGACTACGAGCAGTACTTC.

Details on this clonotype: A much larger clone differs from this one at a single base, so this may be a read error. The chain recombines TRBV7-2 with TRBJ1-3, with D uncertain. Looked up from germline, CDR1 is SGHTA and CDR2 is FQGNSA. This CDR3 is built from 14 residues. As DNA, the CDR3 is TGTGCCAGCAGCTTAATCGGAATGGGAAACACCATACATTTT. This codes for CASSLIGMGNTIHF. Supplemented by reference TRBV7-2 and TRBJ1-3, the full variable domain reads GAGVSQSPSNKVTEKGKDVELRCDPISGHTALYWYRQSLGQGLEFLIYFQGNSAPDKSGLPSDRFSAERTGGSVSTLTIQRTQQEDSAVYLCASSLIGMGNTIHFGEGSWLTVV.

The chain uses TRBV7-8 and TRBJ1-3, with no clear D. The germline V gene has CDR1 SGHVS and CDR2 FQNEAQ. Trimming stripped 0 bases from V and 4 bases from J, with 13 bases between. The CDR3 consists of 16 residues. The CDR3, as DNA: TGTGCCAGCAGCTTAGCGCGGTCGTTACGGGGAAACACCATATATTTT. This translates into CASSLARSLRGNTIYF. Combining the CDR3 with reference TRBV7-8 and TRBJ1-3 gives the whole variable domain GAGVSQSPRYKVAKRGQDVALRCDPISGHVSLFWYQQALGQGPEFLTYFQNEAQLDKSGLPSDRFFAERPEGSVSTLKIQRTQQEDSAVYLCASSLARSLRGNTIYFGEGSWLTVV.

In its sample, this clonotype was seen a few times. This chain links TRBV2 with TRBJ1-2, with TRBD1 identical over 10 bases. CDR3 length equals 17 residues. V gave up 5 bases and J gave up 5 bases; unmatched junction bases: 14. The V gene's germline CDR1 is SNHLY and CDR2 FYNNEI. CDR3: CASSYSSPDRGPYGYTF. The CDR3, as DNA: TGTGCCAGCAGTTACTCGAGCCCCGACAGGGGGCCATATGGCTACACCTTC.

This clonotype showed up many times. The J gene is TRBJ1-1, the V gene TRBV10-2, with 7 bases identical to TRBD1. Germline assignment: CDR1 WSHSY and CDR2 SAAADI. Trimming took 6 bases from V and 3 from J; bases not matched to a gene: 1. This CDR3 region has 12 residues. The CDR3 DNA follows: TGCGCCAGCAGGACAGGGCACACTGAAGCTTTCTTT. Its protein is CASRTGHTEAFF.